A single sample is the source of the 25 T cell receptor beta chains below, sequenced in a study of blood T cell repertoires in COVID-19. Data came from immunoSEQ multiplex PCR; TCRdb stores just in-frame clones and leaves some out. The sample includes roughly 150,000 clones, 70% to 90% of them seen just once. Material for sequencing was peripheral blood. Every receptor here comes from a man between 45 and 60 years old who had recovered from COVID-19.

This clone came up a few times. This sample includes further DNA sequences coding for the same CDR3. The rearrangement joins TRBV3-1 (or the pseudogene TRBV3-2) to TRBJ1-1; the D gene is possibly TRBD1 (5 bases). V lost 6 bases and J 5 bases, leaving 7 bases between the germline ends. Per the germline V gene, CDR1 is LGHDT and CDR2 is YNNKEL (reference sequence). CDR3 length: 11 amino acids. DNA of the CDR3: TGTGCCAGCAGGGGGGGGACTGAAGCTTTCTTT. It is translated as CASRGGTEAFF.

The rearrangement links TRBV7-3 to TRBJ2-1; 9 bases are a match to TRBD2. CDR3 length: 14 amino acids. The germline CDR1 and CDR2 sequences are SGHTA and FQGTGA. The J segment lost 5 bases and the V segment lost 5 bases, leaving 4 bases of the junction unmatched. For the CDR3, the DNA is TGTGCCAGCAGCAAGACTAGCGGTAACAATGAGCAGTTCTTC. Translating gives CASSKTSGNNEQFF.

The chain links TRBV7-9 to TRBJ2-5, with TRBD2 identical over 8 bases. Trimming took 2 bases from V and 1 from J; bases not matched to a gene: 6. Germline assignment: CDR1 SEHNR and CDR2 FQNEAQ (reference sequence). The CDR3 runs 16 residues. Here the CDR3 reads CASSLRLAGTQETQYF. CDR3 nucleotides: TGTGCCAGCAGCTTACGATTAGCGGGGACCCAAGAGACCCAGTACTTC.

The chain combines TRBV29-1 with TRBJ2-7; D may be TRBD2 (6 bases). Germline CDR1 reads SQVTM; CDR2 reads ANQGSEA. Trimming took 7 bases from V and 5 from J, leaving 15 bases between them. There are 12 residues in the CDR3. The CDR3 here is CSAQGGIDEQYF. The CDR3 nucleotides are TGCAGCGCCCAAGGAGGGATCGACGAGCAGTACTTC.

The rearrangement uses TRBV5-5 and TRBJ2-3; 7 nucleotides agree with TRBD2. V shed 3 bases and J 2 bases; nucleotides not matched to a gene: 6. This CDR3 has 15 residues. Germline V lookup: CDR1 SGHKS, CDR2 YYEKEE (reference sequence). The DNA of the CDR3 is TGTGCCAGCAGCTATGGACTAGTCAACACAGATACGCAGTATTTT. This translates into CASSYGLVNTDTQYF.

V is TRBV6-5 and J is TRBJ2-2; D is possibly TRBD1 (5 bases). V was cut by 0 bases and J by 7 bases, with 9 bases left in between. CDR3 length: 14 residues. Looked up from germline, CDR1 is MNHEY and CDR2 is SVGAGI. CDR3 sequence (DNA): TGTGCCAGCAGTTACTCGGCAGGGCGCGGGGAGCTGTTTTTT. Its protein product is CASSYSAGRGELFF.

Only a few counts were recorded for this clone. The chain couples TRBV11-2 to TRBJ2-1; 7 bases map to TRBD2. V lost 2 bases to trimming and J lost 0 bases; unmatched junction nucleotides: 7. The CDR3 runs to 17 residues. Germline CDR1 SGHAT, CDR2 FQNNGV. CDR3 protein: CASSLLPSGVSYNEQFF. The CDR3 region has the DNA TGTGCCAGCAGCTTACTCCCGAGCGGGGTCTCCTACAATGAGCAGTTCTTC.

The chain has TRBV28 and TRBJ2-7; D gene uncertain. Germline values: CDR1 MDHEN, CDR2 SYDVKM. This CDR3 is built from 12 residues. Trimming took 3 bases from V and 3 from J, leaving 6 bases between them. The CDR3 protein is CASSFLSYEQYF. The CDR3 nucleotides read TGTGCCAGCAGTTTTTTGAGCTACGAGCAGTACTTC.

V usage is TRBV11-1 and J usage is TRBJ2-1; 12 bases agree with TRBD2. This CDR3 is 13 amino acids long. In germline, CDR1 is SGHAT, CDR2 FQDESV (reference sequence). V shed 2 bases, J shed 10 bases, and the junction held 0 bases outside the gene matches. The CDR3 nucleotides read TGTGCCAGCAGCTTACTAGCGGGGGGGGAGCAGTTCTTC. Translated: CASSLLAGGEQFF.

This clone occurred once. V usage is TRBV7-9 and J usage is TRBJ1-2, with TRBD1 identical over 12 bases. The CDR3 has 14 amino acids. Germline V gene lookup returns CDR1 SEHNR and CDR2 FQNEAQ (reference sequence). After removal of 6 bases from V and 4 bases from J, the junction contained 3 bases not matched to a gene. CDR3 sequence (DNA): TGTGCCAGCAGGGGGGACAGGGGGCTCTATGGCTACACCTTC. It translates to CASRGDRGLYGYTF.

V is TRBV27 and J is TRBJ1-1; D call uncertain. The CDR3 totals 13 residues. V gave up 2 bases and J gave up 11 bases, with 15 bases separating them. Per germline, CDR1 MNHEY and CDR2 SMNVEV (reference sequence). CDR3 residues: CASSLSLGSAAFF. The CDR3 nucleotides read TGTGCCAGCAGTTTAAGTCTAGGATCGGCGGCTTTCTTT.

V and J are TRBV4-3 and TRBJ2-7, with 7 bases aligning to TRBD1. Germline V gives CDR1 LGHNA, CDR2 YSLEER. V lost 3 bases to trimming and J lost 5 bases; unmatched junction nucleotides: 7. The CDR3 covers 14 residues. The CDR3 DNA sequence: TGCGCCAGCAGCCAGAGGACAGGTCGCCACGAGCAGTACTTC. Amino acid sequence: CASSQRTGRHEQYF.

This clone was recorded a few times. This chain connects TRBV19 to TRBJ2-2; 8 nucleotides align to TRBD1. The CDR3 consists of 16 residues. Germline CDR1 is LNHDA and CDR2 is SQIVND (reference sequence). Trimming removed 1 base from V and 3 bases from J; junction bases left unmatched: 4. The CDR3 sequence: CASSIGQGIHTGELFF. The CDR3, as DNA: TGTGCCAGTAGTATAGGACAGGGGATTCACACCGGGGAGCTGTTTTTT.

CDR3 sequence (DNA): TGTGCCAGCAGGGGGCCCTTTACTAACTATGGCTACACCTTC. This sequence encodes CASRGPFTNYGYTF. V is TRBV2 and J is TRBJ1-2; the D gene is possibly TRBD1 (5 bases). This CDR3 region has 14 residues. The germline gives CDR1 SNHLY, CDR2 FYNNEI. V lost 6 bases, J lost 0 bases, and 11 bases lay in between.

V usage is TRBV5-8 and J usage is TRBJ2-5; the match to TRBD1 covers 9 bases. The junction had 10 bases not matched to a gene; V was cut back by 4 bases and J by 0 bases. The CDR3 has 17 amino acids. CDR1 and CDR2 from the germline V gene are SGHTS and YDEGEE. CDR3 DNA sequence: TGTGCCAGCAGCACGGGACAGGGCATCGAGAACCAAGAGACCCAGTACTTC. Translated: CASSTGQGIENQETQYF.

The J gene is TRBJ1-4, the V gene TRBV29-1; D may be TRBD1 (6 bases). Germline-derived CDR1 and CDR2 are SQVTM and ANQGSEA. There are 13 residues in the CDR3. V was trimmed by 6 bases and J by 5 bases, leaving 13 bases between them. CDR3 DNA sequence: TGCAGCGTCTACAGGGAGGGGAATGAAAAACTGTTTTTT. Its protein is CSVYREGNEKLFF.

This clone was seen just once. The V and J genes are TRBV11-2 and TRBJ2-1, with 9 bases identical to TRBD2. The J segment lost 9 bases and the V segment lost 5 bases, leaving 2 bases of the junction unmatched. The CDR3 extends over 12 amino acids. From germline, CDR1 is SGHAT and CDR2 FQNNGV. The CDR3, as DNA: TGTGCCAGCAGCCTTAGCGGGAGTGAGCAGTTCTTC. This translates into CASSLSGSEQFF.

At least ten counts were recorded for this clone. This chain uses TRBV24-1 with TRBJ1-2; D is perhaps TRBD1 (5 bases). The CDR3 covers 11 residues. Germline V gene sequence: CDR1 KGHDR, CDR2 SFDVKD. The V end was cut by 12 bases, the J end by 5 bases, with 12 bases between. The CDR3 region is CAAGGAYGYTF. In nucleotides, the CDR3 is TGTGCCGCAGGAGGGGCATATGGCTACACCTTC.

This clone was picked up one time. The genes are TRBV19 and TRBJ2-2, with TRBD1 identical over 11 bases. CDR3 size: 16 residues. The V gene end was trimmed by 6 bases and the J gene end by 6 bases; junction bases not matched to a gene: 9. In germline, CDR1 is LNHDA, CDR2 SQIVND (reference sequence). CDR3 residues: CASRPWGTGGSGELFF. In nucleotides, the CDR3 is TGTGCCAGTAGGCCCTGGGGGACAGGGGGGTCCGGGGAGCTGTTTTTT.

The chain has TRBV29-1 and TRBJ2-7; 15 bases map to TRBD2. Germline lookup yields CDR1 SQVTM and CDR2 ANQGSEA. The length of the CDR3 is 18 residues. Losses at the gene ends were 1 base for V and 10 bases for J; bases not matched to a gene: 17. CDR3 protein: CSVEGVGTSGGLLREQYF. Written as DNA, the CDR3 is TGCAGCGTTGAAGGGGTGGGGACTAGCGGGGGGCTATTACGAGAACAGTACTTC.

The chain recombines TRBV6-5 with TRBJ2-7; D is perhaps TRBD2 (5 bases). With 4 bases removed from V and 2 bases from J, the gap between germline ends came to 12 bases. Looked up from germline, CDR1 is MNHEY and CDR2 is SVGAGI. This CDR3 has 14 amino acids. DNA for the CDR3: TGTGCCAGCAGTTCGGCTAGCCTTACCTACGAGCAGTACTTC. This codes for CASSSASLTYEQYF.

The chain carries TRBV9 and TRBJ2-3; perhaps TRBD2 as D (6 bases). CDR1 and CDR2 (germline): SGDLS, YYNGEE. There are 15 residues in the CDR3. The V end was cut by 1 base, the J end by 3 bases, with 12 bases between. CDR3 loop: CASSVRSGGTDTQYF. The CDR3 nucleotides are TGTGCCAGCAGCGTAAGGAGCGGAGGGACAGATACGCAGTATTTT.

The chain uses TRBV5-8 and TRBJ2-1; 9 bases fit TRBD1. The CDR3 length is 15 residues. Germline CDR1 SGHTS, CDR2 YDEGEE. V shed 0 bases and J 7 bases; nucleotides not matched to a gene: 5. The CDR3 sequence is CASSLAGTGINEQFF. CDR3 DNA: TGTGCCAGCAGCTTGGCCGGGACAGGGATTAATGAGCAGTTCTTC.

The chain has TRBV5-1 and TRBJ2-2; weak D call: TRBD1 (5 bases). CDR1 and CDR2 (germline): SGHRS, YFSETQ. The CDR3 runs to 15 residues. Trimming stripped 5 bases from V and 6 bases from J, with 17 bases between. CDR3 DNA: TGCGCCAGCAGGCCGATACGCCAGGGCCCCGGGGAGCTGTTTTTT. Protein: CASRPIRQGPGELFF. The full variable domain, with the rest looked up from reference TRBV5-1 and TRBJ2-2, is KAGVTQTPRYLIKTRGQQVTLSCSPISGHRSVSWYQQTPGQGLQFLFEYFSETQRNKGNFPGRFSGRQFSNSRSEMNVSTLELGDSALYLCASRPIRQGPGELFFGEGSRLTVL.

This clone was seen once. This chain uses TRBV6-6 with TRBJ1-4, with TRBD1 as a possible D gene (5 bases). This CDR3 spans 14 amino acids. V was trimmed by 2 bases and J by 7 bases, leaving 11 bases between them. CDR1 and CDR2 from the germline V gene are MNHNY and SVGAGI (reference sequence). The CDR3 DNA is TGTGCCAGCAGTTACGGCAGGGTGGGTGAAAAACTGTTTTTT. It yields the protein CASSYGRVGEKLFF.